This TCR beta chain originates from a study of response to subunit inactivated influenza vaccine. Regarding the study as a whole: It was the authors' suggestion that each seasonal influenza vaccination recruits few new T cells.

On this clonotype itself: Its specificity is not known.

MiXCR was run by TCRdb on the RT-PCR reads, yielding one entry per CDR3 protein. The sample includes around 790,000 distinct CDR3 sequences, less than 25% of them seen just once. Source: PBMCs from blood, taken roughly 5 days after vaccination. The TCR originated in a man aged 45-65 years who received an inactivated influenza vaccine.

The CDR3 DNA sequence: TGTGCCACCAGTGATTTAAGGCGGGGGTCTGGGGAGACCCAGTACTTC. It is translated as CATSDLRRGSGETQYF. The V call is TRBV24-1, the J call TRBJ2-5, with 7 bases identical to TRBD2. Unmatched junction bases numbered 9, after V lost 1 base and J lost 5 bases. The CDR3 runs 16 residues. Looked up from germline, CDR1 is KGHDR and CDR2 is SFDVKD.